A selection of T cell receptor beta chains follows, all from one sample in a study of tumor-infiltrating lymphocytes in localized non-small cell lung cancer. TCRdb's table, derived via immunoSEQ multiplex PCR, lists solely in-frame clones and lacks some. Of 15,000 to 20,000 clones in the sample, around 73% are singletons; the top ten hold more than 3.5%. The sequencing sample was made of lung tumor tissue. These receptors were obtained from a human donor with non-small cell lung cancer. The CDR3 runs from the conserved cysteine through the conserved F or W. The order of the fields is V gene, D gene, clone size, J gene, CDR3 protein, CDR3 DNA. A D gene is named only where the DNA matches it firmly. Expanded clones are given a class, and other clones once, few, many or no size at all.

V: TRBV5-1; D: TRBD2; size: -; J: TRBJ2-5; CDR3: CASRAGTSGQETQYF; DNA: TGCGCCAGCAGAGCCGGGACTAGCGGACAAGAGACCCAGTACTTC
V: TRBV5-4; D: -; size: few; J: TRBJ1-6; CDR3: CASRLGTGNSPLHF; DNA: TGTGCCAGCAGACTGGGGACGGGGAATTCACCCCTCCACTTT
V: TRBV9; D: TRBD1; size: -; J: TRBJ1-2; CDR3: CASSPLQGTNYGYTF; DNA: TGTGCCAGCAGCCCGCTACAGGGGACAAACTATGGCTACACCTTC
V: TRBV11-3; D: TRBD1; size: -; J: TRBJ2-7; CDR3: CASSSRTGFYEQYF; DNA: TGTGCCAGCAGCTCCAGGACAGGGTTCTACGAGCAGTACTTC
V: TRBV19; D: -; size: few; J: TRBJ1-2; CDR3: CASWRSNYGYTF; DNA: TGTGCCAGTTGGAGGTCTAACTATGGCTACACCTTC
V: TRBV30; D: -; size: few; J: TRBJ2-7; CDR3: CAWSKQVSSYEQYF; DNA: TGTGCCTGGAGTAAACAGGTCAGCTCCTACGAGCAGTACTTC
V: TRBV30; D: -; size: -; J: TRBJ1-2; CDR3: CAWAQQGYYGYTF; DNA: TGTGCCTGGGCCCAACAGGGTTACTATGGCTACACCTTC
V: TRBV6-1; D: -; size: -; J: TRBJ1-4; CDR3: CASRAGTATNEKLFF; DNA: TGTGCCAGCAGGGCCGGGACTGCAACTAATGAAAAACTGTTTTTT
V: TRBV4-1; D: -; size: few; J: TRBJ1-4; CDR3: CASSQEQQNEKLFF; DNA: TGCGCCAGCAGCCAAGAACAGCAAAATGAAAAACTGTTTTTT
V: TRBV6-5; D: TRBD2; size: -; J: TRBJ2-7; CDR3: CASSLGTSGYEQYF; DNA: TGTGCCAGCAGTTTAGGGACTAGCGGATACGAGCAGTACTTC
V: TRBV10-1; D: TRBD2; size: -; J: TRBJ2-3; CDR3: CASSISGRSDTQYF; DNA: TGCGCCAGCAGCATTAGCGGGAGGTCAGATACGCAGTATTTT
V: TRBV6-5; D: -; size: -; J: TRBJ1-3; CDR3: CASSTFGSSGNTIYF; DNA: TGTGCCAGCAGTACATTCGGGAGCTCTGGAAACACCATATATTTT
V: TRBV5-6; D: -; size: medium-sized; J: TRBJ2-6; CDR3: CASSEDSGANVLTF; DNA: TGTGCCAGCAGCGAGGACTCTGGGGCCAACGTCCTGACTTTC
V: TRBV2; D: -; size: -; J: TRBJ2-2; CDR3: CASSFLWGTGELFF; DNA: TGTGCCAGCAGTTTTCTATGGGGCACCGGGGAGCTGTTTTTT
V: TRBV19; D: -; size: -; J: TRBJ1-1; CDR3: CASSWGQTGNTEAFF; DNA: TGTGCCAGTTCGTGGGGGCAGACGGGGAACACTGAAGCTTTCTTT
V: TRBV2; D: TRBD2; size: medium-sized; J: TRBJ2-1; CDR3: CATNRGGDNEQFF; DNA: TGTGCCACCAACCGGGGAGGGGACAATGAGCAGTTCTTC
V: TRBV6-1; D: TRBD1; size: -; J: TRBJ1-2; CDR3: CASSSRGKSGYTF; DNA: TGTGCCAGCAGTTCCAGGGGGAAGAGTGGCTACACCTTC
V: TRBV5-1; D: TRBD1; size: -; J: TRBJ2-7; CDR3: CASSYSGTGSAEQYF; DNA: TGCGCCAGCAGCTATTCCGGGACAGGGTCGGCCGAGCAGTACTTC
V: TRBV2; D: TRBD1; size: -; J: TRBJ1-2; CDR3: CASRKQGAGYGYTF; DNA: TGTGCCAGCAGGAAACAGGGGGCAGGCTATGGCTACACCTTC
V: TRBV10-3; D: -; size: once; J: TRBJ2-1; CDR3: CAISWRDPYNEQFF; DNA: TGTGCCATCAGTTGGCGGGACCCCTACAATGAGCAGTTCTTC
V: TRBV5-6; D: -; size: -; J: TRBJ1-2; CDR3: CASSLAGQNYGYTF; DNA: TGTGCCAGCAGCTTGGCCGGTCAAAACTATGGCTACACCTTC
V: TRBV19; D: -; size: few; J: TRBJ1-2; CDR3: CASSPGTGYGYTF; DNA: TGTGCCAGTAGTCCGGGGACCGGATATGGCTACACCTTC
V: TRBV2; D: -; size: few; J: TRBJ1-4; CDR3: CASKRAPGTNLEKLFF; DNA: TGTGCCAGCAAAAGGGCCCCGGGAACCAACCTTGAAAAACTGTTTTTT
V: TRBV11-3; D: -; size: -; J: TRBJ2-7; CDR3: CASSLLGGQIYEQYF; DNA: TGTGCCAGCAGCCTACTGGGGGGACAAATCTACGAGCAGTACTTC
V: TRBV19; D: -; size: -; J: TRBJ2-4; CDR3: CASSIGGRLAKNIQYF; DNA: TGTGCCAGTAGTATAGGGGGAAGGTTAGCCAAAAACATTCAGTACTTC
V: TRBV7-8; D: -; size: -; J: TRBJ1-5; CDR3: CASSLGQTSNQPQHF; DNA: TGTGCCAGCAGCTTAGGACAGACAAGCAATCAGCCCCAGCATTTT
V: TRBV5-6; D: TRBD2; size: few; J: TRBJ2-7; CDR3: CASSSIAGGVYEQYF; DNA: TGTGCCAGCAGCTCCATAGCGGGAGGGGTCTACGAGCAGTACTTC
V: TRBV4-1; D: -; size: -; J: TRBJ2-5; CDR3: CASSPRAGPGETQYF; DNA: TGCGCCAGCAGCCCACGGGCAGGGCCGGGGGAGACCCAGTACTTC
V: TRBV6-1; D: TRBD1; size: -; J: TRBJ1-2; CDR3: CASRLGGGTGYGYTF; DNA: TGTGCCAGCAGATTGGGGGGTGGGACAGGGTATGGCTACACCTTC